Below are 28 T cell receptor beta chains sequenced from a single sample in a study of T cells of healthy individuals. TCRdb recomputed calls from the 5' RACE reads with MiXCR, one row per CDR3 protein. The sample yields approximately 100,000 distinct CDR3 sequences, under 20% seen once. These receptors originate from a human donor in good health.

This clonotype was seen a handful of times. The chain carries TRBV7-9 and TRBJ1-4; D is unclear. This CDR3 region has 13 residues. Trimming pared 7 bases from V and 8 bases from J, leaving 14 bases between. Germline values: CDR1 SEHNR, CDR2 FQNEAQ (reference sequence). Here the CDR3 reads CASTLSGFEKLFF. The CDR3 nucleotides are TGTGCCAGCACCCTGTCGGGGTTCGAAAAACTGTTTTTT.

The chain carries TRBV20-1 and TRBJ1-1; D perhaps matches TRBD1 (5 bases). Germline assignment: CDR1 DFQATT and CDR2 SNEGSKA (reference sequence). This CDR3 comprises 14 residues. The germline V and J ends were trimmed by 3 bases and 3 bases, with 14 bases remaining between them. The CDR3 nucleotides are TGCAGTGCTAGGGGGGGGACTTGGGACACTGAAGCTTTCTTT. Translation gives CSARGGTWDTEAFF.

This clonotype was counted at least ten times. V is TRBV5-1 and J is TRBJ2-2, with D perhaps TRBD1 (5 bases). V dropped 0 bases and J dropped 4 bases, with 10 bases sitting between them. The CDR3 runs to 15 residues. The V gene's germline CDR1 is SGHRS and CDR2 YFSETQ. CDR3 loop: CASSLDGRATGELFF. The CDR3 bases are TGCGCCAGCAGCTTGGACGGCAGGGCCACCGGGGAGCTGTTTTTT.

This chain links TRBV4-1 with TRBJ2-3, with D maybe TRBD1 (5 bases). Trimming left V 4 bases short and J 2 bases short, with 7 bases between. Germline CDR1 and CDR2: MGHRA and YSYEKL. There are 13 residues in the CDR3. CDR3 bases: TGCGCCAGCAGCCCAGGGAACACAGATACGCAGTATTTT. Amino acids: CASSPGNTDTQYF.

In its sample, this clonotype was seen many times. The chain joins TRBV4-2 to TRBJ2-2; 7 nucleotides agree with TRBD2. This CDR3 spans 17 amino acids. CDR1 is LGHNA, CDR2 YNFKEQ, per germline. V shed 1 base, J shed 3 bases, and the junction held 8 bases outside the gene matches. The CDR3 reads CASSQAGAGRDTGELFF. CDR3 in DNA: TGTGCCAGCAGCCAAGCCGGAGCGGGGAGGGACACCGGGGAGCTGTTTTTT.

This clonotype was observed a few times. The chain recombines TRBV6-5 with TRBJ1-1; 10 bases fit TRBD1. CDR3 length: 16 residues. Losses at the gene ends were 6 bases for V and 5 bases for J; bases not matched to a gene: 12. Germline CDR1 reads MNHEY; CDR2 reads SVGAGI. CDR3 region: CASRKRTGTGETEAFF. CDR3 in DNA: TGTGCCAGCAGGAAGAGGACAGGGACAGGGGAGACTGAAGCTTTCTTT.

This clonotype was detected only a few times. V and J are TRBV7-2 and TRBJ2-3; 11 bases align to TRBD2. The V gene's germline CDR1 is SGHTA and CDR2 FQGNSA. V was pared by 1 base and J by 6 bases, with 6 bases of the junction left unmatched. This CDR3 region has 16 residues. CDR3 residues: CASSLGLAGRGDTQYF. The CDR3 DNA is TGTGCCAGCAGCTTAGGACTAGCGGGACGTGGGGATACGCAGTATTTT.

Many counts were recorded for this clonotype. The rearrangement uses TRBV29-1 and TRBJ2-3; D unresolved. This CDR3 is built from 13 residues. In germline, CDR1 is SQVTM, CDR2 ANQGSEA. With 2 bases removed from V and 0 bases from J, the gap between germline ends came to 6 bases. CDR3 sequence reads: CSVEKHSTDTQYF. The CDR3 DNA is TGCAGCGTTGAAAAACATAGCACAGATACGCAGTATTTT.

CDR3 protein: CASSGLGDRSMNTEAFF. The DNA of the CDR3 is TGTGCCAGCAGCGGTTTGGGGGACAGAAGCATGAACACTGAAGCTTTCTTT. This chain links TRBV7-6 with TRBJ1-1; 7 positions match TRBD1. CDR1 is SGHVS, CDR2 FNYEAQ, per germline. The trim removed 5 bases at V and 0 bases at J, leaving 12 bases unmatched. This CDR3 spans 17 amino acids.

The rearrangement links TRBV7-9 to TRBJ2-2; D is ambiguous. The CDR3 runs 13 residues. The V and J ends lost 3 bases and 6 bases respectively, with 8 bases between them. Looked up from germline, CDR1 is SEHNR and CDR2 is FQNEAQ (reference sequence). For the CDR3, the DNA is TGTGCCAGCAGCTTGAGTGAACCCGGGGAGCTGTTTTTT. Encoded protein: CASSLSEPGELFF.

This chain links TRBV19 with TRBJ1-5; D uncertain. V was shortened by 2 bases and J by 4 bases, with 15 bases between the two germline ends. This CDR3 is 16 amino acids long. The germline CDR1 and CDR2 sequences are LNHDA and SQIVND (reference sequence). The CDR3 protein is CASSISKAGPNQPQHF. Here the CDR3 DNA reads TGTGCCAGTAGTATATCGAAGGCAGGTCCTAATCAGCCCCAGCATTTT.

Only a few counts were recorded for this clonotype. The J gene is TRBJ1-6, the V gene TRBV28; no clear D. Looked up from germline, CDR1 is MDHEN and CDR2 is SYDVKM. The V end was cut by 6 bases, the J end by 3 bases, with 15 bases between. This CDR3 has 16 residues. The CDR3 protein is CASSPVGQIYNSPLHF. The CDR3 nucleotides read TGTGCCAGCAGCCCCGTTGGGCAGATCTATAATTCACCCCTCCACTTT.

This clonotype has a count of ten or more. The chain couples TRBV28 to TRBJ1-4; possible D gene TRBD1, 6 bases. V was clipped by 5 bases and J by 4 bases, with 14 bases between them. The CDR3 covers 15 residues. Germline CDR1 is MDHEN and CDR2 is SYDVKM. The CDR3 sequence is CASSLLTGLNEKLFF. The CDR3 DNA sequence: TGTGCCAGCAGTCTTCTGACAGGTCTTAATGAAAAACTGTTTTTT. The full variable domain, its missing parts supplied by reference TRBV28 and TRBJ1-4, is DVKVTQSSRYLVKRTGEKVFLECVQDMDHENMFWYRQDPGLGLRLIYFSYDVKMKEKGDIPEGYSVSREKKERFSLILESASTNQTSMYLCASSLLTGLNEKLFFGSGTQLSVL.

This sequence joins TRBV4-3 and TRBJ1-4, with 8 nucleotides matching TRBD1. CDR3 length equals 16 residues. Germline CDR1 LGHNA, CDR2 YSLEER. V shed 3 bases, J shed 5 bases, and the junction held 8 bases outside the gene matches. CDR3 protein: CASSQSAAGGNEKLFF. The DNA of the CDR3 is TGCGCCAGCAGCCAGTCTGCGGCAGGGGGCAATGAAAAACTGTTTTTT.

This clonotype turned up a few times. J is TRBJ2-3 and V is TRBV6-6, with D possibly TRBD2 on 5 matching bases. Germline-derived CDR1 and CDR2 are MNHNY and SVGAGI (reference sequence). V gave up 2 bases and J gave up 2 bases, with 14 bases separating them. This CDR3 has 16 amino acids. Here the CDR3 reads CASSYESSRPTDTQYF. The CDR3 DNA reads TGTGCCAGCAGTTACGAGTCTAGCCGACCCACAGATACGCAGTATTTT.

This clonotype occurred a few times. V usage is TRBV7-2 and J usage is TRBJ2-1, with 9 positions matching TRBD2. Germline-derived CDR1 and CDR2 are SGHTA and FQGNSA. The J segment lost 7 bases and the V segment lost 5 bases, leaving 12 bases of the junction unmatched. The CDR3 length is 16 residues. The CDR3, as DNA: TGTGCCAGCAGCCCGTCTGGCGGGAGGGCCGGAAATGAGCAGTTCTTC. This gives the protein CASSPSGGRAGNEQFF.

Here the CDR3 DNA reads TGTGCCAGCAGTGAAGACGGGACCGGGGAGCTGTTTTTT. This encodes CASSEDGTGELFF. The V gene is TRBV2, the J gene TRBJ2-2; no clear D gene. CDR3 length equals 13 residues. V shed 1 base and J shed 5 bases, with 5 bases lying between them. Germline-derived CDR1 and CDR2 are SNHLY and FYNNEI.

The table lists this clonotype with many counts. CDR3 protein: CSAFLLAVFTDTQYF. The CDR3 nucleotides are TGCAGTGCTTTCCTACTAGCGGTGTTCACAGATACGCAGTATTTT. This sequence joins TRBV20-1 and TRBJ2-3, with 8 bases aligning to TRBD2. Germline lookup yields CDR1 DFQATT and CDR2 SNEGSKA (reference sequence). This CDR3 comprises 15 residues. V dropped 5 bases and J dropped 2; count of bases not matched to a gene: 9.

The genes are TRBV5-6 and TRBJ2-4; D gene unclear. This CDR3 spans 13 amino acids. Trimming removed 5 bases from V and 13 bases from J, with 19 bases in between. The V gene's germline CDR1 is SGHDT and CDR2 YYEEEE. Here the CDR3 DNA reads TGTGCCAGCAGTTCCGGACGGACCCATCGACAGTACTTC. It encodes CASSSGRTHRQYF.

This clonotype has just a few counts. V is TRBV4-3 and J is TRBJ2-3; TRBD2 matches 7 bases. V lost 4 bases, J lost 2 bases, and 6 bases stayed unmatched. There are 15 residues in the CDR3. The germline V gene has CDR1 LGHNA and CDR2 YSLEER. CDR3 coding DNA: TGCGCCAGCAGCCCGGCCGCGGGAGCCACAGATACGCAGTATTTT. As protein: CASSPAAGATDTQYF.

The V gene is TRBV5-6, the J gene TRBJ1-1, with no clear D. Trimming cost V 3 bases and J 0 bases, with 6 bases left between them. CDR3 length equals 13 residues. The V gene's germline CDR1 is SGHDT and CDR2 YYEEEE. The CDR3 region has the DNA TGTGCCAGCAGCTGGGAGGTGAACACTGAAGCTTTCTTT. Translation: CASSWEVNTEAFF.

The chain couples TRBV4-1 to TRBJ2-3, with D perhaps TRBD2 (7 bases). The V and J ends lost 4 bases and 2 bases respectively, with 16 bases between them. CDR3 length: 16 residues. Looked up from germline, CDR1 is MGHRA and CDR2 is YSYEKL. The CDR3 here is CASSLLTRGATDTQYF. CDR3 nucleotide sequence: TGCGCCAGCAGCCTACTGACCCGGGGGGCCACAGATACGCAGTATTTT.

The gene calls are TRBV18 and TRBJ2-1; unclear D gene. The CDR3 totals 15 residues. Germline V CDR1 and CDR2: KGHSH, LQKENI. V was cut by 0 bases and J by 6 bases, with 12 bases left in between. Written as DNA, the CDR3 is TGTGCCAGCTCACCACCGAGCCAGGCAGGCAATGAGCAGTTCTTC. This encodes CASSPPSQAGNEQFF.

In this sample, this clonotype turned up many times. The chain employs TRBV28 and TRBJ1-1, with 7 bases lining up with TRBD1. Trimming cost V 2 bases and J 7 bases; bases outside gene matches: 4. Germline loops: CDR1 MDHEN, CDR2 SYDVKM. The CDR3 is 13 residues long. The CDR3 nucleotides read TGTGCCAGCAGTTTAGGCCGGGACAGTGAAGCTTTCTTT. It yields the protein CASSLGRDSEAFF.

The V call is TRBV20-1, the J call TRBJ2-5; TRBD1 aligns across 7 bases. The CDR3 is made up of 15 amino acids. Unmatched junction bases numbered 8, after V lost 0 bases and J lost 4 bases. The germline gives CDR1 DFQATT, CDR2 SNEGSKA (reference sequence). CDR3 DNA: TGCAGTGCTAGAGATTCCACAGGGGATGTAGAGACCCAGTACTTC. This sequence encodes CSARDSTGDVETQYF.

This chain connects TRBV4-3 to TRBJ2-2, with D uncertain. The CDR3 has 12 residues. The germline gives CDR1 LGHNA, CDR2 YSLEER. V lost 1 base, J lost 7 bases, and 4 bases lay in between. The CDR3 nucleotides read TGCGCCAGCAGCCAAGGGCTCGGGGAGCTGTTTTTT. Its protein is CASSQGLGELFF.

This clonotype was seen a few times. V is TRBV6-2 or TRBV6-3 and J is TRBJ2-1, with no clear D. The V gene lost 2 bases and the J gene lost 8 bases, with 7 bases spanning the gap. This CDR3 is 12 amino acids long. Looked up from germline, CDR1 is MNHEY and CDR2 is SVGEGT. CDR3: CASSYRVDEQFF. CDR3 coding DNA: TGTGCCAGCAGTTACAGGGTCGATGAGCAGTTCTTC.

This clonotype showed up many times. V gene TRBV20-1 combines with J gene TRBJ2-4; 10 bases are shared with TRBD2. This CDR3 has 14 amino acids. CDR1 DFQATT and CDR2 SNEGSKA come from the germline V gene (reference sequence). V was clipped by 2 bases and J by 4 bases; unmatched bases: 2. This CDR3 is CSARPSGGKNIQYF. CDR3 in DNA: TGCAGTGCTAGACCTAGCGGGGGAAAAAACATTCAGTACTTC.